Presented here are 21 T cell receptor beta chains from one specimen sequenced in a study of shared clonotypes between healthy human individuals. Here immunoSEQ multiplex PCR was the method, and the copy in TCRdb shows in-frame clones only, minus some. The table lists more than 550,000 clones, about nine tenths of them singletons. The specimen sequenced was memory CD8+ T cells from PBMCs. Subset here: CD45RO+ cells pooled with CCR7-negative TemRA cells. The receptors come from a man aged 18 to 29 in good health. Some clones in this sample may be carry-over from other donors' samples.

This chain links TRBV5-1 with TRBJ2-5; TRBD1 agrees at 9 bases. The DNA end is a closer match to TRBJ2-7, so the J assignment may be wrong. Germline values: CDR1 SGHRS, CDR2 YFSETQ. This CDR3 spans 12 amino acids. The CDR3 DNA is TGCGCCAGCAGCTGGACAGGGGCCGAGCAGTACTTC. As protein: CASSWTGAEQYF.

This rearrangement joins TRBV4-3 to TRBJ2-1, with no clear D. This CDR3 is 14 amino acids long. Germline V lookup: CDR1 LGHNA, CDR2 YSLEER. With 7 bases removed from V and 0 bases from J, the gap between germline ends came to 10 bases. The DNA of the CDR3 is TGCGCCAGCAAGCTTGAGAGCTCCTACAATGAGCAGTTCTTC. Its translation is CASKLESSYNEQFF.

The V gene is TRBV7-9, the J gene TRBJ2-3; TRBD2 is a possible D gene (6 bases). Germline V gene data show CDR1 as SEHNR and CDR2 as FQNEAQ (reference sequence). Trimming took 5 bases from V and 4 from J, leaving 13 bases between them. This CDR3 is 14 amino acids long. In nucleotides, the CDR3 is TGTGCCAGCAGCGCGCGGGAAGTGCCAGATACGCAGTATTTT. This sequence encodes CASSAREVPDTQYF.

V usage is TRBV4-1 and J usage is TRBJ2-1; TRBD1 is a possible D gene (6 bases). The ends were cut back, 4 bases at V and 8 bases at J, with 24 bases in the middle. The length of the CDR3 is 17 residues. The germline V gene encodes CDR1 MGHRA and CDR2 YSYEKL. DNA of the CDR3: TGCGCCAGCAGCCCACCAAAAGGGGGACAAACAAGCCATGAGCAGTTCTTC. Its translation is CASSPPKGGQTSHEQFF.

Comments on this clone: The same CDR3 arises from other DNA sequences in this sample as well. The chain uses TRBV14 and TRBJ1-1, with 10 bases lining up with TRBD1. V trimming: 3 bases; J trimming: 5 bases; junction bases outside the gene matches: 0. This CDR3 contains 13 residues. The germline CDR1 and CDR2 sequences are SGHDN and FVKESK. The CDR3 DNA sequence: TGTGCCAGCAGCCAGGACAGGGGGACTGAAGCTTTCTTT. As protein: CASSQDRGTEAFF.

The V call is TRBV7-9, the J call TRBJ2-7; D remains ambiguous. The V end lost 4 bases, the J end lost 2 bases, and 15 bases lay between the germline ends. In germline, CDR1 is SEHNR, CDR2 FQNEAQ (reference sequence). This CDR3 region has 15 residues. The CDR3 DNA is TGTGCCAGCAGCTCCCGAGGAGAACCACCCTACGAGCAGTACTTC. The encoded protein is CASSSRGEPPYEQYF.

This clone was counted once. The CDR3 nucleotides are TGTGCCAGTACCTGGGGGGACAGGGGCAATCAGCCCCAGCATTTT. It encodes CASTWGDRGNQPQHF. The chain joins TRBV19 to TRBJ1-5, with 9 nucleotides matching TRBD1. With V trimmed by 7 bases and J by 2 bases, 6 bases remained unmatched. CDR1 is LNHDA and CDR2 is SQIVND in the germline V gene (reference sequence). The CDR3 covers 15 residues.

V is TRBV21-1 and J is TRBJ2-3. TRBV21-1 is marked as a pseudogene. The CDR3 has 18 residues. DNA of the CDR3: TGTGCCAGCAGCAAATTGTTCGGGGCACGTCGGGGCACAGATACGCAGTATTTT. Translating it yields CASSKLFGARRGTDTQYF.

To note about this clone: Other DNA sequences from this sample encode an identical CDR3 as well. The chain employs TRBV27 and TRBJ2-3, with no clear D. Per the germline V gene, CDR1 is MNHEY and CDR2 is SMNVEV (reference sequence). Trimming removed 2 bases from V and 2 bases from J, with 14 bases in between. The CDR3 sequence is 16 residues long. The CDR3 nucleotides read TGTGCCAGCAGTTTACTACAGCCATCGTCCACAGATACGCAGTATTTT. Protein product: CASSLLQPSSTDTQYF.

The chain is built from TRBV4-1 and TRBJ1-1; no firm D call. The V end was cut by 3 bases, the J end by 1 base, with 9 bases between. Germline CDR1 and CDR2: MGHRA and YSYEKL. The CDR3 spans 14 residues. The CDR3 DNA reads as TGCGCCAGCAGCCACGCGCCAGGGAACACTGAAGCTTTCTTT. The encoded protein is CASSHAPGNTEAFF.

The gene calls are TRBV5-1 and TRBJ2-3; a possible D gene is TRBD2 (6 bases). The germline V and J ends were trimmed by 4 bases and 0 bases, with 18 bases remaining between them. Germline lookup yields CDR1 SGHRS and CDR2 YFSETQ. The CDR3 is made up of 17 amino acids. DNA for the CDR3: TGCGCCAGCAGCCCCACAGGAGGGCGGGCAAGCACAGATACGCAGTATTTT. Its protein product is CASSPTGGRASTDTQYF.

V is TRBV18 and J is TRBJ2-5; D may be TRBD1 (6 bases). Germline V CDR1 and CDR2: KGHSH, LQKENI. Trimming took 3 bases from V and 0 from J, leaving 11 bases between them. The CDR3 has 15 amino acids. The DNA for the CDR3 is TGTGCCAGCTCACCGAGGGGGACGTACCAAGAGACCCAGTACTTC. Translated, it gives CASSPRGTYQETQYF.

This clone has only one observation. This chain links TRBV27 with TRBJ2-7; a possible D gene is TRBD1 (5 bases). Deletions cut 4 bases from V and 5 bases from J, with 12 bases between. CDR1 is MNHEY, CDR2 SMNVEV, per germline (reference sequence). The CDR3 covers 13 residues. The CDR3 sequence is CASSSPGFHEQYF. The CDR3 DNA is TGTGCCAGCAGTTCCCCAGGGTTTCACGAGCAGTACTTC.

This clone was detected ten times or more. The chain links TRBV27 to TRBJ2-3; D is ambiguous. V lost 5 bases to trimming and J lost 4 bases, with 16 bases between them. Germline loops: CDR1 MNHEY, CDR2 SMNVEV (reference sequence). The CDR3 is made up of 15 amino acids. The CDR3 DNA sequence: TGTGCCAGCAGTGAGTACTCAGGTATTTCAGATACGCAGTATTTT. Its protein product is CASSEYSGISDTQYF.

This clone was seen once. The chain joins TRBV5-1 to TRBJ2-3; 9 bases fit TRBD2. This CDR3 region has 16 residues. In germline, CDR1 is SGHRS, CDR2 YFSETQ. After removal of 4 bases from V and 2 bases from J, the junction contained 8 bases not matched to a gene. CDR3 sequence: CASSNGLASYTDTQYF. In DNA, the CDR3 is TGCGCCAGCAGCAACGGACTAGCGTCATACACAGATACGCAGTATTTT.

The rearrangement links TRBV11-2 to TRBJ2-7; TRBD2 agrees at 9 bases. With V trimmed by 3 bases and J by 4 bases, 7 bases remained unmatched. Germline V gene sequence: CDR1 SGHAT, CDR2 FQNNGV. This CDR3 comprises 15 residues. The CDR3: CASSLEWLAGYEQYF. The DNA of the CDR3 is TGTGCCAGCAGCTTGGAGTGGCTAGCGGGGTACGAGCAGTACTTC.

The chain couples TRBV9 to TRBJ1-1, with 9 bases matching TRBD1. The CDR3 has 16 residues. CDR1 SGDLS and CDR2 YYNGEE come from the germline V gene. With 0 bases clipped from V and 0 bases from J, the junction kept 3 bases outside the gene matches. Here the CDR3 reads CASSVDRDRVNTEAFF. CDR3 DNA: TGTGCCAGCAGCGTAGATCGGGACAGGGTGAACACTGAAGCTTTCTTT. Full variable domain (rest looked up from reference TRBV9 and TRBJ1-1): DSGVTQTPKHLITATGQRVTLRCSPRSGDLSVYWYQQSLDQGLQFLIQYYNGEERAKGNILERFSAQQFPDLHSELNLSSLELGDSALYFCASSVDRDRVNTEAFFGQGTRLTVV.

The rearrangement links TRBV4-2 to TRBJ2-7; TRBD1 or TRBD2 may be the D gene (5 bases each). The length of the CDR3 is 16 residues. The germline CDR1 and CDR2 sequences are LGHNA and YNFKEQ. The V end lost 4 bases, the J end lost 1 base, and 17 bases lay between the germline ends. The CDR3 loop reads CASSPHRRYGSYEQYF. Written as DNA, the CDR3 is TGTGCCAGCAGCCCGCACAGGAGGTACGGATCCTACGAGCAGTACTTC.

J is TRBJ2-7 and V is TRBV5-1; D is undetermined. The germline V and J ends were trimmed by 1 base and 3 bases, with 20 bases remaining between them. CDR3 length: 17 amino acids. The germline V gene has CDR1 SGHRS and CDR2 YFSETQ. CDR3 in amino acids: CASSLSSSDFGYYEQYF. The CDR3 nucleotides are TGCGCCAGCAGCTTGAGTAGCTCGGATTTTGGTTACTACGAGCAGTACTTC.

V is TRBV19 and J is TRBJ2-6, with D perhaps matching TRBD1 (5 bases). Germline V CDR1 and CDR2: LNHDA, SQIVND (reference sequence). This CDR3 contains 18 residues. Trimming took off 9 bases at V and 0 bases at J, with 21 bases between the two ends. CDR3: CASFTGDQLFSGANVLTF. The CDR3 DNA reads TGTGCCAGCTTTACAGGAGATCAGTTGTTCTCTGGGGCCAACGTCCTGACTTTC.

This clone came up once. This rearrangement joins TRBV27 to TRBJ2-2; TRBD1 matches at 7 bases. Germline loops: CDR1 MNHEY, CDR2 SMNVEV (reference sequence). The CDR3 runs 16 residues. After removal of 1 base from V and 6 bases from J, the junction contained 8 bases not matched to a gene. The CDR3, as DNA: TGTGCCAGCAGTTTATTAATGGGGCAGGGGGCCGGGGAGCTGTTTTTT. The encoded protein is CASSLLMGQGAGELFF.